This T cell receptor (beta chain) derives from a study of T cells expressing NK-cell markers (TCRdb year 2020). A note on the overall study: About eight donors provided sorted CD3+CD56+NKG2C+, CD3+CD56+NKG2C- and CD3+CD56-NKG2C+ T-cell subsets, whose TCR beta-chain repertoires were profiled. Randomly selected healthy volunteers, three men and five women, were used as the eight sequenced donors. Of the eight sequenced donors, seven were found to be HCMV-seropositive and one was found to be HCMV-seronegative. The libraries were sequenced on Illumina HiSeq 2000/2500, MiSeq or NextSeq, producing 2 x 150 bp reads. What the work shows at the level of the full study, not this receptor alone: In several donors, the dominant CD3+CD56+NKG2C+ clonotypes were among the top 10 CD8+ clonotypes and accounted for roughly 1.0-8% of CD8+ T cells. It remained unclear whether the expanded NKG2C-expressing T cell clones were specific for HCMV antigens. Those dominant clonotypes were again the most abundant among CD3+CD56-NKG2C+ cells in a few donors, at roughly 28.3-65%.

Sequenced on an Illumina HiSeq 2000. TCR beta cDNA libraries were made by 5'RACE template switching that added a universal primer site and unique molecular identifiers. Synthesis of cDNA was primed from the TCR beta constant segment and was followed by two consecutive PCR amplification steps. Regarding the original processing steps: MIGEC was used to demultiplex reads and group reads by UMI, and MiTCR was used to assemble and quantify clonotypes. To remove erroneous sequences, TCR cDNA sequences were retained only when supported by two or more reads. Downstream repertoire analysis used the tcR package, and clonotypes were matched across fractions by CDR3 nucleotide sequence plus V segment. VDJmatch was used to annotate antigen specificity against VDJdb, with one amino acid substitution in CDR3 allowed. After TCRdb reprocessed the reads, each CDR3 protein sequence was kept as one row, without DNA. TCRdb assigned the V and J calls; the authors' analysis was not used. The table for this sample records about 410,000 distinct CDR3 sequences. The ten biggest clones cover approximately 12% of the sample.

Based on the germline V gene, the CDR1 and CDR2 sequences are LGHNA and YNFKEQ. The CDR3 spans 16 residues, from the cysteine through the phenylalanine. DNA for this receptor is not on file. HCMV-specific IgG was detected in serum with a commercial ELISA kit to determine HCMV serostatus. Ficoll density gradient centrifugation was used to isolate peripheral blood mononuclear cells from blood. Comment on this clonotype: Its antigen is currently not known.

The specimen sequenced was blood T cells: a sorted CD56 or NKG2C T cell subset, CD4+ or CD8+ T cells, or bulk PBMC T cells (not recorded which). This sequence originates from a woman between 50 and 59 years old in good health. Donor details come from another sample of the same person, matched by shared clones. The rearrangement combines TRBV4-2 with TRBJ1-1; absent DNA, TCRdb's TRBD1 call cannot be checked. The CDR3 reads as follows: CASSQVAGTGNTEAFF.